The 26 T cell receptor beta chains reported below all come from one sample, sequenced in a study of CD8 T cells in Susac syndrome. An amount of RNA that ranged from roughly 0.5 to 1 ug was reverse transcribed with random hexamers. TCRdb used MiXCR to reprocess the immunoSEQ multiplex PCR reads, holding one entry per CDR3 protein. The table shows about 180,000 distinct CDR3 sequences, with 90% to 95% occurring only once. Sequencing was performed on CD8+ T cells from PBMCs. The receptors here all came from a human donor with multiple sclerosis.

The chain links TRBV6-1 to TRBJ2-5; possibly TRBD1 for D (5 bases). V lost 3 bases to trimming and J lost 5 bases, with 16 bases between them. The CDR3 sequence is 15 residues long. Germline V gene data show CDR1 as MNHNS and CDR2 as SASEGT. In nucleotides, the CDR3 is TGTGCCAGCAGTGACAGGCAGGGAATTTGGGAGACCCAGTACTTC. Translated: CASSDRQGIWETQYF.

CDR3 bases: TGTGCCAGCAGTAGGGACCCGCCGCATACGCAGTATTTT. The encoded protein is CASSRDPPHTQYF. The chain couples TRBV27 to TRBJ2-3; D is possibly TRBD1 or TRBD2 (5 bases each). V shed 5 bases and J shed 7 bases, with 13 bases lying between them. The CDR3 totals 13 residues. Germline CDR1 reads MNHEY; CDR2 reads SMNVEV (reference sequence).

This sequence joins TRBV20-1 and TRBJ2-7; 8 bases agree with TRBD2. V trimming: 3 bases; J trimming: 10 bases; junction bases outside the gene matches: 11. The CDR3 is 13 amino acids. Germline V lookup: CDR1 DFQATT, CDR2 SNEGSKA (reference sequence). This CDR3 reads CSARPPSGRGQYF. The CDR3 DNA reads as TGCAGTGCTAGGCCCCCTAGCGGGCGAGGACAGTACTTC.

This chain connects TRBV20-1 to TRBJ2-5; TRBD2 aligns across 13 bases. V shed 7 bases and J 5 bases; nucleotides not matched to a gene: 4. This CDR3 spans 13 amino acids. Germline V gives CDR1 DFQATT, CDR2 SNEGSKA (reference sequence). CDR3 amino acids: CSGTSGSAETQYF. The CDR3 nucleotides read TGCAGTGGGACTAGCGGGAGCGCGGAGACCCAGTACTTC.

The V gene is TRBV27, the J gene TRBJ1-1, with 9 bases identical to TRBD1. The CDR3 sequence is 13 residues long. Germline assignment: CDR1 MNHEY and CDR2 SMNVEV (reference sequence). With 5 bases clipped from V and 4 bases from J, the junction kept 2 bases outside the gene matches. DNA of the CDR3: TGTGCCAGCAGTGACAGGGGGATCACTGAAGCTTTCTTT. This translates into CASSDRGITEAFF.

The gene calls are TRBV20-1 and TRBJ2-4; TRBD2 is a possible D gene (5 bases). V dropped 4 bases and J dropped 0 bases, with 16 bases sitting between them. In germline, CDR1 is DFQATT, CDR2 SNEGSKA (reference sequence). The CDR3 totals 16 residues. DNA of the CDR3: TGCAGTGCTACTACGCGACTAAACTTAGCCAAAAACATTCAGTACTTC. Protein sequence: CSATTRLNLAKNIQYF.

The CDR3 loop reads CSVDGLKKETQYF. In DNA form, the CDR3 reads TGCAGCGTTGATGGACTTAAAAAAGAGACCCAGTACTTC. This sequence joins TRBV29-1 and TRBJ2-5, with a tentative D call TRBD2 (5 bases). V was pared by 3 bases and J by 3 bases, with 11 bases between. Germline V gives CDR1 SQVTM, CDR2 ANQGSEA. CDR3 length equals 13 residues.

The V gene is TRBV18, the J gene TRBJ2-7; D is perhaps TRBD1 or TRBD2 (6 bases each). V lost 2 bases and J lost 6, with 17 bases in between. The CDR3 covers 15 residues. Germline-derived CDR1 and CDR2 are KGHSH and LQKENI. The CDR3 DNA is TGTGCCAGCTCACCAGGGGGCGGGGAGCTCGGCGAGCAGTACTTC. Its protein is CASSPGGGELGEQYF.

The V call is TRBV20-1, the J call TRBJ1-1, with D unclear. V lost 6 bases and J 0 bases, leaving 17 bases between the germline ends. This CDR3 contains 15 residues. The germline CDR1 and CDR2 sequences are DFQATT and SNEGSKA (reference sequence). CDR3 region: CSAYPWGGLNTEAFF. CDR3 nucleotide sequence: TGCAGTGCCTATCCCTGGGGAGGGCTGAACACTGAAGCTTTCTTT.

The chain has TRBV29-1 and TRBJ2-7; D remains ambiguous. V lost 0 bases and J 9 bases, leaving 6 bases between the germline ends. The CDR3 extends over 10 amino acids. CDR1 SQVTM and CDR2 ANQGSEA come from the germline V gene. CDR3 nucleotides: TGCAGCGTTGAAGATTTCGGGCAGTACTTC. This gives the protein CSVEDFGQYF.

The rearrangement joins TRBV29-1 to TRBJ2-2; TRBD1 aligns across 10 bases. V lost 3 bases and J lost 4; bases outside the gene matches: 5. CDR3 size: 15 residues. CDR1 is SQVTM and CDR2 is ANQGSEA in the germline V gene. The CDR3 DNA reads as TGCAGCGTTGATGGGGGACAGGGGTCCACCGGGGAGCTGTTTTTT. This codes for CSVDGGQGSTGELFF.

The CDR3 here is CATSSGGLASNNEQFF. CDR3 DNA sequence: TGTGCCACCAGCAGCGGGGGACTAGCGTCCAACAATGAGCAGTTCTTC. V and J are TRBV15 and TRBJ2-1, with 10 bases that match TRBD2. Germline V CDR1 and CDR2: LNHNV, YYDKDF (reference sequence). V was pared by 3 bases and J by 5 bases, with 7 bases of the junction left unmatched. The CDR3 contains 16 residues.

This clonotype was recorded once. The rearrangement links TRBV5-6 to TRBJ2-7, with D perhaps given as TRBD1 or TRBD2 (5 bases each). Trimming left V 2 bases short and J 4 bases short, with 10 bases between. In germline, CDR1 is SGHDT, CDR2 YYEEEE. This CDR3 contains 13 residues. The CDR3 loop is CASSFLGEYEQYF. CDR3 nucleotides: TGTGCCAGCAGCTTTCTGGGGGAATACGAGCAGTACTTC.

The chain recombines TRBV14 with TRBJ1-2, with D uncertain. Between the trimmed V and J ends, which lost 0 bases and 4 bases, there was a span of 9 bases. The CDR3 length is 14 residues. Germline V gives CDR1 SGHDN, CDR2 FVKESK. The CDR3 loop is CASSQETSGYGYTF. In DNA, the CDR3 is TGTGCCAGCAGCCAAGAAACGTCCGGCTATGGCTACACCTTC. Full variable domain (remainder filled in from reference TRBV14 and TRBJ1-2): EAGVTQFPSHSVIEKGQTVTLRCDPISGHDNLYWYRRVMGKEIKFLLHFVKESKQDESGMPNNRFLAERTGGTYSTLKVQPAELEDSGVYFCASSQETSGYGYTFGSGTRLTVV.

For the CDR3, the DNA is TGCGCCAGCAGCCAAGAGAAGGGGATTATCAATCAGCCCCAGCATTTT. Its protein product is CASSQEKGIINQPQHF. This sequence joins TRBV4-1 and TRBJ1-5; D perhaps matches TRBD1 (5 bases). The CDR3 loop spans 16 amino acids. V lost 0 bases and J lost 3, with 12 bases in between. Germline CDR1 and CDR2: MGHRA and YSYEKL.

The genes are TRBV7-3 and TRBJ1-1; no clear D gene. V lost 3 bases to trimming and J lost 6 bases, with 14 bases between them. The CDR3 sequence is 14 residues long. Per germline, CDR1 SGHTA and CDR2 FQGTGA. The CDR3 sequence is CASSFRFRTAEAFF. CDR3 sequence (DNA): TGTGCCAGCAGCTTCCGGTTTAGGACCGCTGAAGCTTTCTTT.

The V and J genes are TRBV20-1 and TRBJ1-2; D uncertain. This CDR3 is 8 amino acids long. CDR1 is DFQATT and CDR2 is SNEGSKA in the germline V gene (reference sequence). Trimming stripped 7 bases from V and 8 bases from J, with 5 bases between. CDR3 protein: CSDGGYTF. In DNA, the CDR3 is TGCAGTGATGGCGGCTACACCTTC.

V usage is TRBV7-9 and J usage is TRBJ1-1; maybe TRBD1 (5 bases). Trimming removed 5 bases at V and 0 bases at J, with 22 bases between. This CDR3 spans 18 amino acids. Looked up from germline, CDR1 is SEHNR and CDR2 is FQNEAQ (reference sequence). DNA for the CDR3: TGTGCCAGCAGCCCACCGTTAAGGGGCGGGGGACTGAACACTGAAGCTTTCTTT. Amino acid sequence: CASSPPLRGGGLNTEAFF.

The chain recombines TRBV20-1 with TRBJ2-7; 7 bases fit TRBD1. The CDR3 has 14 residues. The junction had 6 bases not matched to a gene; V was cut back by 3 bases and J by 1 base. The V gene's germline CDR1 is DFQATT and CDR2 SNEGSKA (reference sequence). CDR3 loop: CSASGQVTSYEQYF. The CDR3 DNA follows: TGCAGTGCTAGTGGACAGGTGACGTCCTACGAGCAGTACTTC.

This sequence joins TRBV20-1 and TRBJ1-1; D uncertain. Germline V gene sequence: CDR1 DFQATT, CDR2 SNEGSKA (reference sequence). The CDR3 extends over 10 amino acids. V was cut by 3 bases and J by 6 bases, with 5 bases left in between. CDR3 sequence (DNA): TGCAGTGCTAGGTACGCTGAAGCTTTCTTT. Amino acids: CSARYAEAFF.

The rearrangement links TRBV7-9 to TRBJ1-5; D unresolved. V lost 8 bases and J lost 0, with 11 bases in between. Looked up from germline, CDR1 is SEHNR and CDR2 is FQNEAQ (reference sequence). There are 14 residues in the CDR3. CDR3 region: CASAGGFSNQPQHF. The CDR3 DNA reads TGTGCCAGCGCGGGAGGGTTTAGCAATCAGCCCCAGCATTTT.

The genes are TRBV4-1 and TRBJ2-1, with a tentative D call TRBD1 (7 bases). CDR1 is MGHRA and CDR2 is YSYEKL in the germline V gene. V gave up 4 bases and J gave up 5 bases, with 12 bases separating them. This CDR3 is built from 14 residues. CDR3 sequence reads: CASSPRDSNNEQFF. The CDR3 region has the DNA TGCGCCAGCAGCCCGCGGGACAGCAACAATGAGCAGTTCTTC.

The chain combines TRBV20-1 with TRBJ2-3; D may match TRBD1 or TRBD2 (5 bases each). Trimming cost V 3 bases and J 1 base, with 14 bases left between them. CDR3 size: 15 residues. Per the germline V gene, CDR1 is DFQATT and CDR2 is SNEGSKA (reference sequence). The CDR3 nucleotides read TGCAGTGCTAGTGAGGGGCAGCCACGCACAGATACGCAGTATTTT. Its protein product is CSASEGQPRTDTQYF.

The V gene is TRBV25-1, the J gene TRBJ2-7; the match to TRBD1 covers 9 bases. Germline V gene data show CDR1 as MGHDK and CDR2 as SYGVNS. This CDR3 has 15 residues. V was clipped by 2 bases and J by 3 bases; unmatched bases: 5. As DNA, the CDR3 is TGTGCCAGCAGTGAAAGGACAGGGGAAGTCTACGAGCAGTACTTC. Its protein product is CASSERTGEVYEQYF.

V is TRBV27 and J is TRBJ2-3; D may be TRBD2 (5 bases). The germline V and J ends were trimmed by 3 bases and 2 bases, with 9 bases remaining between them. CDR1 and CDR2 from the germline V gene are MNHEY and SMNVEV (reference sequence). The CDR3 is 14 residues long. DNA for the CDR3: TGTGCCAGCAGTTTCGCGCGGGCCACAGATACGCAGTATTTT. This translates into CASSFARATDTQYF.

The chain joins TRBV29-1 to TRBJ1-2, with 7 bases matching TRBD1. Germline CDR1 and CDR2: SQVTM and ANQGSEA. Germline trimming cut 6 bases from V and 1 base from J; bases unmatched to any gene: 5. The CDR3 totals 13 residues. In DNA, the CDR3 is TGCAGCGTCCACCGGGACAGTAACTATGGCTACACCTTC. Encoded protein: CSVHRDSNYGYTF.